Presented here are 13 T cell receptor beta chains from one specimen sequenced in a study of T cell changes during pregnancy in multiple sclerosis. Assay: immunoSEQ multiplex PCR; the TCRdb copy retains only in-frame clones and omits some. The repertoire holds around 100,000 clones, roughly 90% seen once, with less than 2.5% in the top ten. The source was peripheral blood, collected after pregnancy. The receptors here all came from a female donor with multiple sclerosis, enrolled in a pregnancy study.

This chain's CDR3 is CASSQGTSGAGELFF. The CDR3 DNA sequence: TGCGCCAGCAGCCAAGGGACTAGCGGGGCCGGGGAGCTGTTTTTT. This chain uses TRBV4-3 with TRBJ2-2; TRBD2 agrees at 12 bases. CDR3 length: 15 residues. Germline V lookup: CDR1 LGHNA, CDR2 YSLEER. V lost 1 base and J lost 6; bases outside the gene matches: 0.

The chain couples TRBV6-5 to TRBJ1-2; no clear D gene. Germline CDR1 and CDR2: MNHEY and SVGAGI. With 0 bases removed from V and 8 bases from J, the gap between germline ends came to 19 bases. CDR3 length equals 16 residues. CDR3 sequence reads: CASSYSTLSGLQGYTF. In nucleotides, the CDR3 is TGTGCCAGCAGTTACTCAACCCTCTCGGGGTTACAGGGCTACACCTTC.

The chain employs TRBV5-1 and TRBJ2-2; 10 bases map to TRBD2. The V and J ends lost 0 bases and 4 bases, in that order; junction bases with no gene match: 12. This CDR3 spans 19 amino acids. Germline values: CDR1 SGHRS, CDR2 YFSETQ. The chain's CDR3 is CASSLAGSASGGSTGELFF. In nucleotides, the CDR3 is TGCGCCAGCAGCTTGGCCGGTTCGGCTAGCGGGGGTTCCACCGGGGAGCTGTTTTTT.

The rearrangement links TRBV5-1 to TRBJ2-3, with 8 bases aligning to TRBD2. Germline loops: CDR1 SGHRS, CDR2 YFSETQ. Losses at the gene ends were 3 bases for V and 1 base for J; bases not matched to a gene: 7. This CDR3 spans 16 amino acids. CDR3 nucleotide sequence: TGCGCCAGCAGCTGGCCGGGAGCGGGGGGCACAGATACGCAGTATTTT. Translating gives CASSWPGAGGTDTQYF.

The rearrangement links TRBV30 to TRBJ2-7; D is undetermined. There are 13 residues in the CDR3. Germline CDR1 GTSNPN, CDR2 SVGIG (reference sequence). Trimming left V 2 bases short and J 0 bases short, with 8 bases between. The CDR3 nucleotides are TGTGCCTGGAGTCTCCAGGACTCCTACGAGCAGTACTTC. It translates to CAWSLQDSYEQYF.

The chain has TRBV7-9 and TRBJ1-2; D remains ambiguous. Trimming took off 1 base at V and 1 base at J, with 7 bases between the two ends. This CDR3 spans 14 amino acids. The germline CDR1 and CDR2 sequences are SEHNR and FQNEAQ (reference sequence). CDR3 residues: CASSLGQINYGYTF. The CDR3 bases are TGTGCCAGCAGCTTAGGGCAGATTAACTATGGCTACACCTTC.

The chain carries TRBV9 and TRBJ1-2, with TRBD1 as a possible D gene (5 bases). V lost 3 bases and J lost 9, with 18 bases in between. This CDR3 is built from 14 residues. CDR1 and CDR2 (germline): SGDLS, YYNGEE. The CDR3 nucleotides are TGTGCCAGCAGCGAGGGTACAGGTTTATGGAGCTACACCTTC. This sequence encodes CASSEGTGLWSYTF.

The rearrangement joins TRBV9 to TRBJ1-3; D is perhaps TRBD1 (5 bases). Germline lookup yields CDR1 SGDLS and CDR2 YYNGEE. The CDR3 is 16 residues long. V lost 3 bases and J lost 2, with 15 bases in between. The CDR3 bases are TGTGCCAGCAGCGCCGGGGGTAGGGTTGCTGGAAACACCATATATTTT. Its protein product is CASSAGGRVAGNTIYF.

This chain uses TRBV29-1 with TRBJ1-1, with D maybe TRBD1 (6 bases). CDR1 is SQVTM and CDR2 is ANQGSEA in the germline V gene. The CDR3 spans 13 residues. Trimming cost V 1 base and J 7 bases, with 13 bases left between them. For the CDR3, the DNA is TGCAGCGTTGAAGGACAGGTAGACGATGAAGCTTTCTTT. Its translation is CSVEGQVDDEAFF. Variable domain in full (rest from reference TRBV29-1 and TRBJ1-1): SAVISQKPSRDICQRGTSLTIQCQVDSQVTMMFWYRQQPGQSLTLIATANQGSEATYESGFVIDKFPISRPNLTFSTLTVSNMSPEDSSIYLCSVEGQVDDEAFFGQGTRLTVV.

CDR3 loop: CSVAWDSWAETQYF. CDR3 nucleotides: TGCAGCGTTGCCTGGGACTCCTGGGCAGAGACCCAGTACTTC. This chain uses TRBV29-1 with TRBJ2-5; perhaps TRBD2 as D (6 bases). There are 14 residues in the CDR3. V lost 4 bases and J lost 4, with 16 bases in between. From germline, CDR1 is SQVTM and CDR2 ANQGSEA.

Concerning this clone: Its ends do not fully match the called genes, so a read error is possible. V and J are TRBV5-8 and TRBJ2-1; TRBD1 matches at 9 bases. Germline CDR1 SGHTS, CDR2 YDEGEE. The CDR3 totals 11 residues. The CDR3, as DNA: TGTGCCAGCAGCGATACAGGGGGCGCGGTCTTC. It is translated as CASSDTGGAVF. The full variable domain, its missing parts supplied by reference TRBV5-8 and TRBJ2-1, is EAGVTQSPTHLIKTRGQQATLRCSPISGHTSVYWYQQALGLGLQFLLWYDEGEERNRGNFPPRFSGRQFPNYSSELNVNALELEDSALYLCASSDTGGAVFGPGTRLTVL.

The rearrangement uses TRBV29-1 and TRBJ2-3; TRBD2 might be the D (5 bases). Trimming removed 7 bases at V and 1 base at J, with 15 bases between. Germline CDR1 reads SQVTM; CDR2 reads ANQGSEA. The CDR3 is made up of 14 amino acids. The CDR3 sequence: CSADYNSGTDTQYF. Here the CDR3 DNA reads TGCAGCGCCGATTACAATAGCGGCACAGATACGCAGTATTTT.

The chain uses TRBV9 and TRBJ1-2, with 8 nucleotides matching TRBD1. Germline V gives CDR1 SGDLS, CDR2 YYNGEE. The V gene end was trimmed by 0 bases and the J gene end by 7 bases; junction bases not matched to a gene: 8. The CDR3 has 15 amino acids. The CDR3 reads CASSVDGQGVSGYTF. The DNA of the CDR3 is TGTGCCAGCAGCGTAGACGGACAGGGTGTGAGTGGCTACACCTTC. The complete variable domain, with remaining parts taken from reference TRBV9 and TRBJ1-2, reads DSGVTQTPKHLITATGQRVTLRCSPRSGDLSVYWYQQSLDQGLQFLIQYYNGEERAKGNILERFSAQQFPDLHSELNLSSLELGDSALYFCASSVDGQGVSGYTFGSGTRLTVV.